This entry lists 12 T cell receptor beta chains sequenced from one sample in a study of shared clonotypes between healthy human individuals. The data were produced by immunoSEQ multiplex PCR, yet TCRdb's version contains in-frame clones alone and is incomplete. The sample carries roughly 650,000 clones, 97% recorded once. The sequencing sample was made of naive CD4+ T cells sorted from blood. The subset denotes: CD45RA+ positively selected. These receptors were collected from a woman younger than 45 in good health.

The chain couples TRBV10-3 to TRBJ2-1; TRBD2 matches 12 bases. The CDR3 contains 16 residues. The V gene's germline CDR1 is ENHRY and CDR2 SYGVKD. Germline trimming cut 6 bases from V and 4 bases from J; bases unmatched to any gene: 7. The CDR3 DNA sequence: TGTGCCATCAGCCCATCTACTAGCGGGGGGTACAATGAGCAGTTCTTC. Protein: CAISPSTSGGYNEQFF.

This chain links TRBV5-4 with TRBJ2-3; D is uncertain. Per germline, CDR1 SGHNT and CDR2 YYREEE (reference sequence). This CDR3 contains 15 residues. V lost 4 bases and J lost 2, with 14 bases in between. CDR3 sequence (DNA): TGTGCCAGCAGCGCCCGTAGCAGCGCCACAGATACGCAGTATTTT. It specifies CASSARSSATDTQYF.

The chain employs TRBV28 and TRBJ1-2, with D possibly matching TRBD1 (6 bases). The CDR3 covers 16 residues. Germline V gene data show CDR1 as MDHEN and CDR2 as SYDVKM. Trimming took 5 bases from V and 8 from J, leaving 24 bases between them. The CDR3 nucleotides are TGTGCCAGCAGTCCAACCTTTCAACTCGGGGGCTGGGGCTACACCTTC. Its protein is CASSPTFQLGGWGYTF.

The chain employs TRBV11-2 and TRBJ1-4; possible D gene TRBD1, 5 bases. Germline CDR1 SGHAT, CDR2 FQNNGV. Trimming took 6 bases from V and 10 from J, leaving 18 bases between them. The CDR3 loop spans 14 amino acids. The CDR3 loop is CASSPQGKTGKLFF. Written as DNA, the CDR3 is TGTGCCAGCAGTCCTCAGGGAAAAACAGGAAAACTGTTTTTT.

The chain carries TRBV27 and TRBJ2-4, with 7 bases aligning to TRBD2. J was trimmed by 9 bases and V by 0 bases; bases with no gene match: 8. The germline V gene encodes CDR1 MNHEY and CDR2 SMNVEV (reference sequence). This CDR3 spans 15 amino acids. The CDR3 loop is CASSLSRVGGSIQYF. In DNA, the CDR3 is TGTGCCAGCAGTTTATCAAGGGTCGGGGGGAGCATTCAGTACTTC.

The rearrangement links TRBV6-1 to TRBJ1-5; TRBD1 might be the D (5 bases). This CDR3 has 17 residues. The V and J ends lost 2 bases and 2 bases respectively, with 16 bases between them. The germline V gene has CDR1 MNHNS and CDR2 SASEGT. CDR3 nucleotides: TGTGCCAGCAGTGAAACGGGGGGGGATTGGCGCAATCAGCCCCAGCATTTT. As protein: CASSETGGDWRNQPQHF.

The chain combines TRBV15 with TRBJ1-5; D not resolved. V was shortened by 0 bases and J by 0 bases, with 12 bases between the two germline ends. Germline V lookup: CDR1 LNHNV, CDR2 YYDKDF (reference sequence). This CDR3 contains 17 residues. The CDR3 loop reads CATSREGRTHSNQPQHF. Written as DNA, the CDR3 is TGTGCCACCAGCAGAGAAGGCAGGACCCATAGCAATCAGCCCCAGCATTTT. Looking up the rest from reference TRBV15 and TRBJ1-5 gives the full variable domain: DAMVIQNPRYQVTQFGKPVTLSCSQTLNHNVMYWYQQKSSQAPKLLFHYYDKDFNNEADTPDNFQSRRPNTSFCFLDIRSPGLGDTAMYLCATSREGRTHSNQPQHFGDGTRLSIL.

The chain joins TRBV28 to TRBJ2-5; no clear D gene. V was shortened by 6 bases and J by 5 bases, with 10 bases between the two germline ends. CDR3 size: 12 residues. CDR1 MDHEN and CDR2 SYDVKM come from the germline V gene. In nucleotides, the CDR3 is TGTGCCAGCAGCACCCTAGGGGAGACCCAGTACTTC. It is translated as CASSTLGETQYF.

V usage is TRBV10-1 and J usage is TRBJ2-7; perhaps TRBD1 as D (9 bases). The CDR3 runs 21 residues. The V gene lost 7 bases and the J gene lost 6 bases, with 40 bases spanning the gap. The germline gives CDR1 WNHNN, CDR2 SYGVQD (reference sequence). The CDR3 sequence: CASTKYEPGQGLYFGGGEQYF. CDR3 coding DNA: TGCGCCAGCACCAAGTACGAACCGGGACAGGGTCTGTATTTCGGGGGGGGCGAGCAGTACTTC.

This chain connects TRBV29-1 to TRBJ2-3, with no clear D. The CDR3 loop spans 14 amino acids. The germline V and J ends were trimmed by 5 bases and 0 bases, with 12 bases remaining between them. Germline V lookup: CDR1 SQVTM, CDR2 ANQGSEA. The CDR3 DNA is TGCAGCGTTTTTTTCTTGCCAAGCACAGATACGCAGTATTTT. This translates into CSVFFLPSTDTQYF.

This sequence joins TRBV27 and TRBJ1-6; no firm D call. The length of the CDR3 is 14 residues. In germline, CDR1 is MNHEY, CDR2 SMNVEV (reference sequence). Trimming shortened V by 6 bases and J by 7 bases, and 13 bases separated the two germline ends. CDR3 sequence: CASRVGSQNSPLHF. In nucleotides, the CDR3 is TGTGCCAGCAGGGTGGGAAGTCAAAATTCACCCCTCCACTTT.

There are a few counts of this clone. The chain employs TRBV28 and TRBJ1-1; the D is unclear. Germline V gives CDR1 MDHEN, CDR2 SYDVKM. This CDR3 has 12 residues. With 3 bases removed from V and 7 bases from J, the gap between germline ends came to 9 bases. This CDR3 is CASSFGRFEAFF. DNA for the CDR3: TGTGCCAGCAGTTTCGGACGGTTTGAAGCTTTCTTT. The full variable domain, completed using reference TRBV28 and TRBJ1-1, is DVKVTQSSRYLVKRTGEKVFLECVQDMDHENMFWYRQDPGLGLRLIYFSYDVKMKEKGDIPEGYSVSREKKERFSLILESASTNQTSMYLCASSFGRFEAFFGQGTRLTVV.